Sequencing of this T cell receptor (beta chain) was carried out in a study of CD8+ T cells in alopecia areata. Treatment denoted: oral pan-JAK inhibitor, 5-10 mg twice daily. RNA was isolated and reverse transcribed to cDNA, the sequencing template. Sequencing was performed with immunoSEQ multiplex PCR; in TCRdb, only in-frame clones are kept and a portion is missing. The table shows around 200,000 clones, with about 64% occurring only once. CDR1 SNHLY and CDR2 FYNNEI come from the germline V gene. Trimming removed 8 bases from V and 5 bases from J, with 14 bases in between. CDR3 length: 13 amino acids.

The sequences come from CD4+ T cells sorted from blood, collected at week 4, from a patient treated with tofacitinib. The source is a human donor with alopecia areata. This chain uses TRBV2 with TRBJ2-3; maybe TRBD2 (5 bases). The CDR3 protein is CASDWTAGDTQYF. In DNA form, the CDR3 reads TGTGCCAGCGATTGGACGGCGGGAGATACGCAGTATTTT.